The 28 T cell receptor beta chains presented below share a single source sample, sequenced in a study of low-dose radiotherapy and immunotherapy resistance in tumors. The time point was: after trial treatment. The treatment denotes: LDRT plus nivolumab, ipilimumab, low-dose cyclophosphamide and aspirin (RACIN trial). TRAV and TRBV primers primed cDNA for both TCRalpha and TCRbeta. The TCRs were subjected to amplification over roughly 18 PCR cycles employing a constant-region primer in conjunction with a V-primer adapter. TCRdb itself ran the reads through MiXCR, one entry per CDR3 protein. The sample lists about 84,000 distinct CDR3 sequences, roughly 17% occurring once. Sequencing used PBMCs, obtained after low-dose radiotherapy plus immunotherapy. The receptors derive from a male donor with prostate cancer.

About this clonotype itself: This may be a read error, as it is one base from a much larger clone. The chain is built from TRBV30 and TRBJ2-7; no reliable D call. Germline CDR1 reads GTSNPN; CDR2 reads SVGIG (reference sequence). The CDR3 spans 11 residues. Trimming took off 7 bases at V and 3 bases at J, with 10 bases between the two ends. CDR3 in DNA: TGTGCCTTCGACCGGAACTACGAGCAGTACTTC. Residues: CAFDRNYEQYF. The full variable domain, its missing parts supplied by reference TRBV30 and TRBJ2-7, is SQTIHQWPATLVQPVGSPLSLECTVEGTSNPNLYWYRQAAGRGLQLLFYSVGIGQISSEVPQNLSASRPQDRQFILSSKKLLLSDSGFYLCAFDRNYEQYFGPGTRLTVT.

This clonotype was observed many times. The chain links TRBV6-5 to TRBJ1-1; D remains unclear. CDR1 MNHEY and CDR2 SVGAGI come from the germline V gene. The CDR3 runs to 14 residues. Trimming removed 0 bases from V and 4 bases from J, with 9 bases in between. CDR3 bases: TGTGCCAGCAGTTACTCTACAGTGGGCACTGAAGCTTTCTTT. It is translated as CASSYSTVGTEAFF.

Regarding this clonotype: The likely explanation is a read error, given a far larger clone one base away. V gene TRBV6-8 combines with J gene TRBJ2-7, with D uncertain. Germline-derived CDR1 and CDR2 are MNHGY and SAAAGT. The V end lost 6 bases, the J end lost 7 bases, and 19 bases lay between the germline ends. There are 14 residues in the CDR3. The CDR3 nucleotides read TGTGCCAGCAGGCTTAATGGAGTTTCCATGGAGCAGTACTTC. It is translated as CASRLNGVSMEQYF.

This clonotype showed up many times. CDR3: CASSNLGDNNEQFF. The CDR3 DNA is TGTGCCAGCAGTAATCTCGGGGATAACAATGAGCAGTTCTTC. This rearrangement joins TRBV27 to TRBJ2-1; tentatively, D is TRBD2 (5 bases). The CDR3 is 14 residues long. Deletions cut 5 bases from V and 5 bases from J, with 13 bases between. Per germline, CDR1 MNHEY and CDR2 SMNVEV (reference sequence).

This clonotype was seen at least ten times. The V call is TRBV4-1, the J call TRBJ2-1; TRBD1 matches at 9 bases. This CDR3 contains 15 residues. The ends lost 4 bases at V and 8 bases at J; junction bases unmatched: 9. From germline, CDR1 is MGHRA and CDR2 YSYEKL. The CDR3 DNA is TGCGCCAGCAGCCCCGGGACAGGGAGTAGGGATGAGCAGTTCTTC. The encoded protein is CASSPGTGSRDEQFF.

This clonotype came up many times. The chain links TRBV6-6 to TRBJ2-3; possibly TRBD1 or TRBD2 for D (5 bases each). Between the trimmed V and J ends, which lost 10 bases and 3 bases, there was a span of 17 bases. CDR3 length equals 14 residues. Germline assignment: CDR1 MNHNY and CDR2 SVGAGI (reference sequence). The CDR3 DNA is TGTGCCACCTCGGGCCGCGAGGGGACAGATACGCAGTATTTT. Residues: CATSGREGTDTQYF.

This clonotype appeared a few times. A far more abundant clone sits one base away, making this likely a read error. The V and J genes are TRBV28 and TRBJ2-7, with 9 bases matching TRBD2. Germline V gene sequence: CDR1 MDHEN, CDR2 SYDVKM. The CDR3 is made up of 15 amino acids. The junction had 13 bases not matched to a gene; V was cut back by 6 bases and J by 7 bases. In DNA, the CDR3 is TGTGCCAGCAGGGAAAGCGGGAGGTCCTACAATGAGCAGTACTTC. Amino acids: CASRESGRSYNEQYF.

This clonotype was seen ten or more times. The V gene is TRBV28, the J gene TRBJ2-1, with 8 bases that match TRBD1. There are 15 residues in the CDR3. In germline, CDR1 is MDHEN, CDR2 SYDVKM. J lost 9 bases, V lost 5 bases, and 12 bases had no gene match. CDR3 loop: CASSPPDRGRSEQFF. In DNA form, the CDR3 reads TGTGCCAGCAGTCCACCTGACAGGGGCCGGAGTGAGCAGTTCTTC.

This clonotype was seen many times. This CDR3 is CAWRGGREGETQYF. The CDR3 nucleotides read TGTGCCTGGAGGGGGGGCAGAGAGGGAGAGACCCAGTACTTC. This rearrangement joins TRBV30 to TRBJ2-5, with D possibly being TRBD1 or TRBD2 (6 bases each). Germline CDR1 and CDR2: GTSNPN and SVGIG (reference sequence). This CDR3 contains 14 residues. Trimming stripped 3 bases from V and 4 bases from J, with 15 bases between.

This clonotype was detected many times. V usage is TRBV3-1 and J usage is TRBJ2-5, with 11 bases matching TRBD2. Germline CDR1 LGHDT, CDR2 YNNKEL (reference sequence). The CDR3 loop spans 18 amino acids. After removal of 7 bases from V and 5 bases from J, the junction contained 18 bases not matched to a gene. The DNA of the CDR3 is TGTGCCAGCAAACCCTTAGGGTTTACTAGCGGGAGTGAGGAGACCCAGTACTTC. It translates to CASKPLGFTSGSEETQYF.

V usage is TRBV5-6 and J usage is TRBJ2-5, with TRBD1 matching 9 bases. Germline CDR1 is SGHDT and CDR2 is YYEEEE. V dropped 3 bases and J dropped 3; count of bases not matched to a gene: 6. This CDR3 comprises 15 residues. The CDR3 region is CASSWKRTGEETQYF. The DNA of the CDR3 is TGTGCCAGCAGCTGGAAGAGGACAGGGGAAGAGACCCAGTACTTC.

In this sample, this clonotype turned up a few times. V gene TRBV9 combines with J gene TRBJ2-7; unclear D gene. V lost 0 bases and J lost 7, with 14 bases in between. This CDR3 contains 14 residues. The V gene's germline CDR1 is SGDLS and CDR2 YYNGEE. This chain's CDR3 is CASSVDGTLREQYF. The CDR3 DNA is TGTGCCAGCAGCGTAGACGGCACCCTGAGGGAGCAGTACTTC.

This clonotype was seen ten or more times. The J gene is TRBJ2-1, the V gene TRBV28, with D possibly TRBD2 on 5 matching bases. CDR1 and CDR2 (germline): MDHEN, SYDVKM. The CDR3 is made up of 14 amino acids. Trimming cost V 7 bases and J 0 bases, with 10 bases left between them. CDR3 sequence: CASMGASSYNEQFF. DNA of the CDR3: TGTGCCAGCATGGGAGCATCCTCCTACAATGAGCAGTTCTTC.

The sample holds many counts of this clonotype. The chain combines TRBV3-1 with TRBJ2-7, with D perhaps being TRBD1 or TRBD2 (5 bases each). The CDR3 spans 15 residues. The germline V gene encodes CDR1 LGHDT and CDR2 YNNKEL (reference sequence). The V and J ends lost 0 bases and 2 bases respectively, with 11 bases between them. The CDR3: CASSQDPGPPYEQYF. CDR3 coding DNA: TGTGCCAGCAGCCAAGACCCGGGACCACCCTACGAGCAGTACTTC.

This clonotype was recorded at least ten times. J is TRBJ2-5 and V is TRBV28; no clear D gene. The CDR3 runs to 13 residues. Germline loops: CDR1 MDHEN, CDR2 SYDVKM. V was shortened by 5 bases and J by 2 bases, with 9 bases between the two germline ends. The CDR3 nucleotides read TGTGCCAGCAGTCCATGGATACAAGAGACCCAGTACTTC. It codes for CASSPWIQETQYF. The variable domain in full, completed from reference TRBV28 and TRBJ2-5, reads DVKVTQSSRYLVKRTGEKVFLECVQDMDHENMFWYRQDPGLGLRLIYFSYDVKMKEKGDIPEGYSVSREKKERFSLILESASTNQTSMYLCASSPWIQETQYFGPGTRLLVL.

At least ten counts were recorded for this clonotype. The chain uses TRBV4-3 and TRBJ1-5; D is unclear. Germline V gene sequence: CDR1 LGHNA, CDR2 YSLEER. The CDR3 is made up of 14 amino acids. With 0 bases removed from V and 5 bases from J, the gap between germline ends came to 8 bases. CDR3 residues: CASSQETEDQPQHF. The DNA of the CDR3 is TGCGCCAGCAGCCAAGAGACGGAAGATCAGCCCCAGCATTTT.

Turning to this clonotype: A far more abundant clone sits one base away, making this likely a read error. The chain recombines TRBV28 with TRBJ2-7; D might be TRBD2 (6 bases). This CDR3 spans 13 amino acids. V was clipped by 5 bases and J by 7 bases, with 15 bases between them. Germline CDR1 is MDHEN and CDR2 is SYDVKM. The CDR3 loop is CASSPGGQNEQYF. In nucleotides, the CDR3 is TGTGCCAGCAGTCCCGGGGGTCAGAATGAGCAGTACTTC.

This clonotype appeared many times. The chain combines TRBV3-1 with TRBJ1-1; D gene ambiguous. Trimming left V 1 base short and J 5 bases short, with 8 bases between. The CDR3 consists of 13 residues. CDR1 and CDR2 from the germline V gene are LGHDT and YNNKEL (reference sequence). The CDR3 DNA reads as TGTGCCAGCAGCCAAGTAAGGGCGACTGAAGCTTTCTTT. It encodes CASSQVRATEAFF.

Comment on this clonotype: The junction departs from germline at one end; a sequencing error may be responsible. The CDR3 protein is CALSSGRLAGTDTQYF. DNA for the CDR3: TGTGCCCTCTCCTCCGGTCGACTAGCGGGCACAGATACGCAGTATTTC. The chain links TRBV10-3 to TRBJ2-3; 10 nucleotides match TRBD2. Germline V gene sequence: CDR1 ENHRY, CDR2 SYGVKD. This CDR3 region has 16 residues.

The chain employs TRBV10-3 and TRBJ2-7; D might be TRBD2 (6 bases). In germline, CDR1 is ENHRY, CDR2 SYGVKD. This CDR3 region has 14 residues. V was clipped by 7 bases and J by 0 bases, with 13 bases between them. The CDR3 spells CAIKTGGSSYEQYF. Here the CDR3 DNA reads TGTGCCATCAAGACCGGAGGGAGCTCCTACGAGCAGTACTTC.

This clonotype was observed many times. This chain links TRBV5-1 with TRBJ2-1, with a possible D match to TRBD2 (6 bases). Germline lookup yields CDR1 SGHRS and CDR2 YFSETQ. There are 14 residues in the CDR3. Trimming stripped 3 bases from V and 3 bases from J, with 10 bases between. This CDR3 is CASSSGRDYNEQFF. CDR3 bases: TGCGCCAGCAGCTCGGGGCGGGACTACAATGAGCAGTTCTTC.

This clonotype occurred many times. This rearrangement joins TRBV7-9 to TRBJ2-7; 9 bases match TRBD1. Per germline, CDR1 SEHNR and CDR2 FQNEAQ (reference sequence). V trimming: 2 bases; J trimming: 2 bases; junction bases outside the gene matches: 4. This CDR3 spans 15 amino acids. The CDR3 DNA sequence: TGTGCCAGCAGCTTATTAGGGACAGGGACCTACGAGCAGTACTTC. It codes for CASSLLGTGTYEQYF. The whole variable domain, filled in from reference TRBV7-9 and TRBJ2-7, reads DTGVSQNPRHKITKRGQNVTFRCDPISEHNRLYWYRQTLGQGPEFLTYFQNEAQLEKSRLLSDRFSAERPKGSFSTLEIQRTEQGDSAMYLCASSLLGTGTYEQYFGPGTRLTVT.

This clonotype came up many times. The chain uses TRBV5-4 and TRBJ1-2, with a tentative D call TRBD1 (5 bases). CDR3 length: 13 amino acids. Trimming shortened V by 2 bases and J by 7 bases, and 12 bases separated the two germline ends. The germline V gene encodes CDR1 SGHNT and CDR2 YYREEE (reference sequence). The CDR3 DNA is TGTGCCAGCAGCTTATACGGGGCGGGTGGCTACACCTTC. It is translated as CASSLYGAGGYTF.

This clonotype was counted many times. This chain connects TRBV29-1 to TRBJ2-2; 10 bases fit TRBD1. J was trimmed by 7 bases and V by 4 bases; bases with no gene match: 9. The germline V gene encodes CDR1 SQVTM and CDR2 ANQGSEA. The CDR3 consists of 15 residues. The CDR3 loop reads CSVALGTGDGGELFF. CDR3 bases: TGCAGCGTTGCCCTGGGGACAGGGGATGGCGGGGAGCTGTTTTTT.

This clonotype was seen just once. Given a far larger clone just one base away, this is likely a sequencing read error. The V call is TRBV28, the J call TRBJ2-7; 9 positions match TRBD2. The CDR3 is made up of 14 amino acids. Looked up from germline, CDR1 is MDHEN and CDR2 is SYDVKM. Losses at the gene ends were 11 bases for V and 2 bases for J; bases not matched to a gene: 10. The CDR3 reads CACTRVAGAYEQYF. CDR3 DNA sequence: TGTGCCTGCACCCGAGTAGCGGGAGCCTACGAGCAGTACTTC.

This clonotype has ten or more counts. This chain links TRBV3-1 with TRBJ2-2; D remains ambiguous. This CDR3 has 15 residues. V was trimmed by 4 bases and J by 5 bases, leaving 14 bases between them. CDR1 is LGHDT and CDR2 is YNNKEL in the germline V gene (reference sequence). The CDR3 reads CASSPLWDPTGELFF. The CDR3 coding sequence is TGTGCCAGCAGCCCACTCTGGGATCCTACCGGGGAGCTGTTTTTT.

In this sample, this clonotype turned up many times. This chain joins TRBV7-3 and TRBJ2-1; a weak D match, TRBD2 (6 bases). The CDR3 loop spans 15 amino acids. V lost 1 base and J 10 bases, leaving 17 bases between the germline ends. CDR1 and CDR2 (germline): SGHTA, FQGTGA. For the CDR3, the DNA is TGTGCCAGCAGCTTAAGTGGCGGCCCGGAGGGGGAGCAGTTCTTC. Translation gives CASSLSGGPEGEQFF.

Of note for this clonotype: A read error is the likely source, as a far larger clone sits one nucleotide away. V is TRBV10-3 and J is TRBJ2-5, with 9 bases identical to TRBD2. Germline assignment: CDR1 ENHRY and CDR2 SYGVKD. The CDR3 is made up of 17 amino acids. Trimming took 0 bases from V and 11 from J; bases not matched to a gene: 16. The CDR3 nucleotides read TGTGCCATCAGTGAGTCGACTCAGCTAGCGGGAAGAAATGAGCAGTACTTC. Residues: CAISESTQLAGRNEQYF.